This T cell receptor (beta chain) appears in the sequencing data of a study of T cells after yellow fever vaccination (dated by TCRdb to the late 2010s). Regarding the study in general: The SMART-Seq v4 Ultra Low Input RNA kit was used to prepare libraries from fractions with low cell numbers. Bulk TCR alpha and beta repertoires were sequenced longitudinally to track T-cell clones before and after primary and booster YFV17D yellow fever vaccination. Two healthy male donors, one aged 18 to 30 and one aged 30 to 40 years, were included in the cohort. Blood samples were taken at several timepoints before and after primary and secondary immunization, and bulk PBMC replicates and cell subsets were isolated. Results the study describes overall, beyond this receptor: Compared with the primary T-cell response, the secondary T-cell response was faster but weaker, reaching its peak on day 5 rather than on day 15. Computational filtering was required because FACS-sorted repertoires could contain abundant contaminating clonotypes from the bulk population. A small fraction of clonotypes appeared in both the CD4 and CD8 compartments, likely as a result of convergent recombination. Most clones expanded after primary vaccination (almost 97% of CD4 and 80% to 90% of CD8) were re-detected after the booster, suggesting that broad memory maintenance occurred. Because the study included only a couple of donors, the extent to which the findings can be generalized is limited.

This specimen's treatment or condition label, per the study, means: live attenuated yellow fever vaccine strain. PBMCs were isolated from peripheral blood using a standard Ficoll-Paque protocol. Epitope-specific CD8 T cells were sorted using a dextramer loaded with the yellow fever NS4B epitope peptide, with anti-CD3 and anti-CD8 staining. TriZol was used to extract RNA from bulk PBMCs, from CD4 and CD8 fractions, and from dextramer-positive and dextramer-negative fractions. TCR cDNA was synthesized by 5'RACE template switching, through which a universal primer site and unique molecular identifiers were introduced. Priming of cDNA synthesis was performed from both the TCR alpha and TCR beta constant segments. Library amplification used two PCR steps, and the second PCR step added sample barcodes and sequencing adapters. Sequencing of libraries was performed on Illumina HiSeq 2500 (2x100 bp) or NovaSeq (2x150 bp). Turning to the authors' computational methods: Demultiplexing of reads and collapsing into UMI consensus sequences were performed with MIGEC, and V(D)J alignment was carried out with MiXCR. Using edgeR on replicate PBMC samples, clonotypes were called vaccine-responding if FDR was below 0.01 and the log2 fold change was above 5 up to day 15. CD4 or CD8 identity was assigned to each bulk clonotype according to whether the clonotype was present at higher abundance in the sequenced CD4 repertoire or the sequenced CD8 repertoire. Clonotypes enriched at least 10-fold in dextramer-positive over dextramer-negative fractions were defined as NS4B-specific, and CD4-biased clonotypes were excluded. TCRdb took the public reads, trimmed them with fastp at Q25, ran MiXCR for clone calling and kept in-frame beta chains. Records with the same CDR3 protein are collapsed into one entry carrying the most frequent genes and DNA. These V and J calls rely on TCRdb rather than the paper's analysis. In all, the sample holds more than 65,000 distinct CDR3 sequences, and approximately 12% of those were seen once. The top ten constitute around 23% of the sample.

The CDR3 covers 15 residues, taking in both the cysteine and the phenylalanine. Here the CDR3 DNA is all that survives: 45 bases in frame from base 1. CDR1 SGHNT and CDR2 YYREEE are derived from the germline V gene (reference sequence). V trim: 4 bases; J trim: 1 base; unmatched bases: 4. A few counts support this clonotype. Base qualities are not recorded, but no much larger clone differs from it by a single base. The clonotype was recovered from a man in his late teens or twenties who received the YFV17D yellow fever vaccine. The V and J genes are TRBV5-4 and TRBJ2-2; 7 bases in between match TRBD1. This sample comprised CD8+ T cells not binding an NS4B(214-222) dextramer, sorted from PBMCs, obtained 20 to 25 days after the first yellow fever vaccination. The sample's cell subset or site label is to be understood as: NS4B epitope dextramer-negative CD8 T cells. The CDR3 loop reads CASSTGTENTGELFF. In nucleotides, the sequence is TGTGCCAGCAGCACCGGGACAGAGAACACCGGGGAGCTGTTTTTT.